This T cell receptor (beta chain) was obtained from a study of blood T cell repertoires in COVID-19. The wider study: The study drew acute and convalescent COVID-19 samples from the United States, Italy and Spain. PBMCs, B-cell-depleted T cells, or T cells provided the cDNA or gDNA that made up the material.

As to this clone: Other DNA sequences from this sample encode an identical CDR3 as well.

As handled by the study authors: Reference gene primer amplification gave estimated nucleated cell counts. Clones were sequenced by immunoSEQ multiplex PCR, and TCRdb holds only the in-frame ones, with some missing. The D gene and trimming were derived from the DNA, and the V and J assignments and clone size from that table. The sample has approximately 67,000 clones, about nine tenths seen once. CDR1 and CDR2 (germline): SGHTA, FQGNSA. The CDR3 consists of 13 residues. V lost 4 bases, J lost 4 bases, and 2 bases stayed unmatched. This TCR was recovered from a human donor in a cohort sampled during active COVID-19. The sequenced material came from peripheral blood. The V gene is TRBV7-2, the J gene TRBJ2-5; 8 bases agree with TRBD2. The CDR3 reads CASSSRGGETQYF. DNA of the CDR3: TGTGCCAGCAGCTCCCGGGGGGGAGAGACCCAGTACTTC.